A single sample gave rise to the 18 T cell receptor beta chains below, sequenced in a study of beta chain features in type 1 diabetes. General observations from the study: A moderate, significant TCRB CDR3 shortening appeared in type 1 diabetes across four CD4+ subsets.

These receptors are not linked to any known antigen. Reverse transcribing all isolated RNA meant expressed TCRB transcripts were sequenced. TCRdb's table, derived via immunoSEQ multiplex PCR, lists solely in-frame clones and lacks some. This table holds hundreds of thousands of clones, about an eighth found once. Input material: naive CD4+ T cells from blood. These TCRs come from a man aged 18 to 29 with type 1 diabetes.

The chain couples TRBV10-3 to TRBJ1-2, with D uncertain. Trimming shortened V by 0 bases and J by 4 bases, and 12 bases separated the two germline ends. The length of the CDR3 is 15 residues. Germline CDR1 and CDR2: ENHRY and SYGVKD. CDR3: CAISESGGTRYGYTF. As DNA, the CDR3 is TGTGCCATCAGTGAGTCGGGCGGAACCCGCTATGGCTACACCTTC.

A few counts support this clone. V is TRBV10-3 and J is TRBJ1-1; D gene unclear. The CDR3 extends over 13 amino acids. Germline loops: CDR1 ENHRY, CDR2 SYGVKD. Deletions cut 5 bases from V and 7 bases from J, with 14 bases between. Here the CDR3 DNA reads TGTGCCATCAGTCCAACCGTTGAGGATGAAGCTTTCTTT. It encodes CAISPTVEDEAFF.

This clone was observed a handful of times. The V and J genes are TRBV29-1 and TRBJ2-2, with 9 bases matching TRBD2. Germline lookup yields CDR1 SQVTM and CDR2 ANQGSEA. The length of the CDR3 is 16 residues. The ends lost 4 bases at V and 6 bases at J; junction bases unmatched: 12. Written as DNA, the CDR3 is TGCAGCGTTGGTCGTCTAGCGGGGTGGCGGGCCGGGGAGCTGTTTTTT. Its translation is CSVGRLAGWRAGELFF.

There are a few counts of this clone. V is TRBV7-3 and J is TRBJ2-1, with D possibly being TRBD2 (5 bases). This CDR3 contains 15 residues. Trimming removed 9 bases from V and 3 bases from J, with 18 bases in between. Germline CDR1 and CDR2: SGHTA and FQGTGA. The CDR3 DNA follows: TGTGCCAGAATTAATCTAGCCGAACGCTACAATGAGCAGTTCTTC. It is translated as CARINLAERYNEQFF.

CDR3 loop: CASAAGADTQYF. CDR3 DNA: TGTGCCAGCGCGGCGGGAGCGGATACGCAGTATTTT. The chain employs TRBV9 and TRBJ2-3, with 7 bases that match TRBD2. CDR1 is SGDLS, CDR2 YYNGEE, per germline. V was pared by 7 bases and J by 6 bases, with 5 bases of the junction left unmatched. The CDR3 length is 12 residues.

The genes are TRBV7-2 and TRBJ1-1; perhaps TRBD1 as D (5 bases). Trimming shortened V by 0 bases and J by 3 bases, and 11 bases separated the two germline ends. The CDR3 covers 15 residues. Germline V CDR1 and CDR2: SGHTA, FQGNSA. CDR3 protein: CASSLALGVDTEAFF. In DNA, the CDR3 is TGTGCCAGCAGCTTAGCGTTAGGGGTAGACACTGAAGCTTTCTTT.

This clone turned up a few times. The V gene is TRBV14, the J gene TRBJ2-4; maybe TRBD2 (5 bases). The CDR3 covers 16 residues. Germline V gives CDR1 SGHDN, CDR2 FVKESK. V lost 0 bases, J lost 1 base, and 10 bases lay in between. CDR3: CASSQDPGGAKNIQYF. The CDR3 DNA follows: TGTGCCAGCAGCCAAGATCCGGGCGGGGCCAAAAACATTCAGTACTTC.

A few counts support this clone. The chain links TRBV5-6 to TRBJ2-3; D gene uncertain. Trimming cost V 2 bases and J 2 bases, with 12 bases left between them. The CDR3 runs to 15 residues. Per germline, CDR1 SGHDT and CDR2 YYEEEE. DNA of the CDR3: TGTGCCAGCAGCTTTATGGTGGGAAACACAGATACGCAGTATTTT. Its protein is CASSFMVGNTDTQYF.

This chain joins TRBV2 and TRBJ1-1; D gene ambiguous. The V end was cut by 6 bases, the J end by 1 base, with 9 bases between. From germline, CDR1 is SNHLY and CDR2 FYNNEI. The CDR3 runs 13 residues. CDR3 in amino acids: CASSPHPNTEAFF. CDR3 nucleotides: TGTGCCAGCAGCCCCCACCCGAACACTGAAGCTTTCTTT.

This rearrangement joins TRBV10-3 to TRBJ2-1, with D possibly matching TRBD2 (6 bases). This CDR3 region has 15 residues. Looked up from germline, CDR1 is ENHRY and CDR2 is SYGVKD. Trimming removed 0 bases at V and 8 bases at J, with 14 bases between. The chain's CDR3 is CAISESSGGTYEQFF. In DNA, the CDR3 is TGTGCCATCAGTGAGTCGTCAGGAGGGACTTATGAGCAGTTCTTC.

The sample holds a few counts of this clone. This chain connects TRBV11-2 to TRBJ2-1; the match to TRBD2 covers 10 bases. CDR3 length equals 15 residues. Trimming took 1 base from V and 5 from J; bases not matched to a gene: 2. CDR1 and CDR2 from the germline V gene are SGHAT and FQNNGV. The CDR3 here is CASSLGLAGDNEQFF. CDR3 bases: TGTGCCAGCAGCTTAGGGCTAGCGGGAGACAATGAGCAGTTCTTC.

This clone showed up just a few times. The chain uses TRBV10-3 and TRBJ1-2; the D is unclear. The CDR3 is 14 amino acids. CDR1 is ENHRY, CDR2 SYGVKD, per germline. Between the trimmed V and J ends, which lost 0 bases and 5 bases, there was a span of 10 bases. CDR3 amino acids: CAISESSEVYGYTF. CDR3 in DNA: TGTGCCATCAGTGAGTCTTCAGAAGTATATGGCTACACCTTC.

The sample holds a few counts of this clone. This sequence joins TRBV20-1 and TRBJ1-1; 7 nucleotides align to TRBD1. This CDR3 contains 10 residues. V lost 6 bases and J lost 8; bases outside the gene matches: 3. From germline, CDR1 is DFQATT and CDR2 SNEGSKA (reference sequence). This CDR3 reads CSAGQVEAFF. CDR3 DNA sequence: TGCAGTGCCGGACAGGTAGAAGCTTTCTTT.

The gene calls are TRBV28 and TRBJ2-7; 8 nucleotides match TRBD2. Unmatched junction bases numbered 9, after V lost 4 bases and J lost 1 base. The CDR3 is made up of 16 amino acids. Germline CDR1 MDHEN, CDR2 SYDVKM. The CDR3 protein is CASSSSGGMSSYEQYF. The DNA of the CDR3 is TGTGCCAGCAGTTCGTCGGGGGGGATGTCATCCTACGAGCAGTACTTC.

CDR3 region: CASSLPGPNEQFF. The CDR3 coding sequence is TGTGCCAGCAGCTTACCGGGCCCTAATGAGCAGTTCTTC. The rearrangement links TRBV5-4 to TRBJ2-1; D remains ambiguous. CDR1 is SGHNT, CDR2 YYREEE, per germline (reference sequence). CDR3 length: 13 residues. Trimming cost V 2 bases and J 7 bases, with 10 bases left between them.

A few counts support this clone. The chain combines TRBV7-2 with TRBJ1-6; D gene unclear. The CDR3 length is 11 residues. V gave up 3 bases and J gave up 12 bases, with 6 bases separating them. The germline V gene encodes CDR1 SGHTA and CDR2 FQGNSA. CDR3 in DNA: TGTGCCAGCAGCTTTGACGGACCCCTCCACTTT. This gives the protein CASSFDGPLHF.

This clone was counted between two and nine times. V and J are TRBV29-1 and TRBJ1-1, with D maybe TRBD1 (6 bases). Between the trimmed V and J ends, which lost 8 bases and 4 bases, there was a span of 11 bases. The CDR3 has 11 residues. Germline-derived CDR1 and CDR2 are SQVTM and ANQGSEA. CDR3 sequence (DNA): TGCAGCCTATCAGGGGTCACTGAAGCTTTCTTT. It yields the protein CSLSGVTEAFF.

Concerning this clone: Additional DNA sequences in this sample encode the identical CDR3. The genes are TRBV30 and TRBJ2-5; D is unresolved. The CDR3 extends over 13 amino acids. Germline lookup yields CDR1 GTSNPN and CDR2 SVGIG (reference sequence). Trimming removed 1 base from V and 1 base from J, with 7 bases in between. CDR3 in DNA: TGTGCCTGGAGTGGTGGTCTCCAAGAGACCCAGTACTTC. Encoded protein: CAWSGGLQETQYF.